This T cell receptor (beta chain) was documented in a study of technical replicates of blood from a handful of donors. The length of the CDR3 is 18 residues. V lost 1 base, J lost 0 bases, and 16 bases lay in between. Germline V CDR1 and CDR2: SGHTA, FQGNSA. Profiling relied on immunoSEQ multiplex PCR, and the TCRdb table lists in-frame clones only, not all of them. The sample has around 100,000 clones, 85% to 95% seen once. Sequencing used T cells isolated from PBMCs. This TCR was recovered from a human donor in good health. The chain recombines TRBV7-2 with TRBJ2-1; the D is unclear. This CDR3 is CASSLGFPMYSSYNEQFF. Written as DNA, the CDR3 is TGTGCCAGCAGCTTAGGTTTTCCAATGTACAGCTCCTACAATGAGCAGTTCTTC.